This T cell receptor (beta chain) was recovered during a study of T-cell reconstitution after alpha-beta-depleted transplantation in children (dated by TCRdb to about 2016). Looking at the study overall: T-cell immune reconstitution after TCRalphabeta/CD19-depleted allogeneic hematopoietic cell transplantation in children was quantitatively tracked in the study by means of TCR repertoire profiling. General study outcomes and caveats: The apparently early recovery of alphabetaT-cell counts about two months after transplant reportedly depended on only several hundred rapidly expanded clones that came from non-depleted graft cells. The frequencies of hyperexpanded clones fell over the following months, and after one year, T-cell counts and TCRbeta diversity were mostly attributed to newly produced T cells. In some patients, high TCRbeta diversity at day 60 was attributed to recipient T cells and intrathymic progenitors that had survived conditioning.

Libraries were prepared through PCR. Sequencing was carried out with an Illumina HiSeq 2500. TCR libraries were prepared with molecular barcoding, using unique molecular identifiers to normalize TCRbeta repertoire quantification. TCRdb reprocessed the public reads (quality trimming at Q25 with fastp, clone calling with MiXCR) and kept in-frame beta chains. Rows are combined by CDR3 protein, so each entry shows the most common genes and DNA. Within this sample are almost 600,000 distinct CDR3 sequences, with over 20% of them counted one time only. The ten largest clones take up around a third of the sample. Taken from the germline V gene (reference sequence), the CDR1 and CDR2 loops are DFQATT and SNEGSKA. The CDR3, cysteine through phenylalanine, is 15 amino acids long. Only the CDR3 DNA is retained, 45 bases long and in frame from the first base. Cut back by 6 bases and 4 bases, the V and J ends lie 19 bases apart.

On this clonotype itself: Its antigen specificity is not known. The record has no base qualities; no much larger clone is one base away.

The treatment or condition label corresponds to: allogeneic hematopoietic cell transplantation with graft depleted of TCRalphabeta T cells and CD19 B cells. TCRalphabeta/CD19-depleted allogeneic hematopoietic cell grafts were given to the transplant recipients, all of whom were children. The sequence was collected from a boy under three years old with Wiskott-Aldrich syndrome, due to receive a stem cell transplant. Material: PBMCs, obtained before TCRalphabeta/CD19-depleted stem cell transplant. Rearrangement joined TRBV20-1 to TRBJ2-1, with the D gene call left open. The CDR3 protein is CSADGAGVGYNEQFF. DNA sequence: TGCAGTGCCGACGGCGCCGGAGTGGGGTACAATGAGCAGTTCTTC.